The TCR beta chain under discussion was sequenced for a study of cytomegalovirus exposure and HLA in healthy donors. PCR involved 60 Vbeta and 13 Jbeta primers. Produced via immunoSEQ multiplex PCR; TCRdb's table is partial and in-frame only. The sample has approximately 150,000 clones, 76% seen once. The V gene's germline CDR1 is MDHEN and CDR2 SYDVKM. V lost 5 bases and J 3 bases, leaving 17 bases between the germline ends. CDR3 length equals 16 residues. The receptor was derived from a male donor in good health and CMV-seronegative. The chain joins TRBV28 to TRBJ1-5; D is undetermined. Sequenced material: PBMCs. CDR3 DNA: TGTGCCAGCAGTCGCCGCACCGGGATCGTCAATCAGCCCCAGCATTTT. It yields the protein CASSRRTGIVNQPQHF.